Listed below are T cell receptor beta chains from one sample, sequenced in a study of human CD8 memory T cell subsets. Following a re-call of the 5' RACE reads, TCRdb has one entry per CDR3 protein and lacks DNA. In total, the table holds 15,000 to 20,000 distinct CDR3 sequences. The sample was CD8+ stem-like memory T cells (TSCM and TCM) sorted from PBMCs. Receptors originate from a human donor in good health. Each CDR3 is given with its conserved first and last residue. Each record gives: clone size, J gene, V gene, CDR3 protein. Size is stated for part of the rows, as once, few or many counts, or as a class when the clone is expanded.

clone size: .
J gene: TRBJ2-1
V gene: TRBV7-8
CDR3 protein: CASSLGTAYNEQFF

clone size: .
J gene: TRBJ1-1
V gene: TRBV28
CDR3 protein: CASRQVSRPNTEAFF

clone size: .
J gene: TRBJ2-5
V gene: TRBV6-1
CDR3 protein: CASTLYGAQETQYF

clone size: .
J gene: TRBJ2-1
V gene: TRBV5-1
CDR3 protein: CASSLRDKTNEQFF

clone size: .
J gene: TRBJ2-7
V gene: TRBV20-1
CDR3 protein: CSASGLLAGGYEQYF

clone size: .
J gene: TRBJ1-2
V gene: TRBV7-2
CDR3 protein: CASSFPLTPDGYTF

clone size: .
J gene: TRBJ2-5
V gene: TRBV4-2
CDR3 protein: CASSLGVQVTQYF

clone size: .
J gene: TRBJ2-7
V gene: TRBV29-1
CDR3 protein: CSVDGTAGSEQYF

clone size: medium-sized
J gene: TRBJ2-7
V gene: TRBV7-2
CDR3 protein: CASSLAHEQYF

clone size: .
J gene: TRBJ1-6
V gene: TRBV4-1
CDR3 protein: CASSQGLGDNSPLHF

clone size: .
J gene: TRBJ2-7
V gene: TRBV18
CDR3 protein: CASSPTGGDEQYF

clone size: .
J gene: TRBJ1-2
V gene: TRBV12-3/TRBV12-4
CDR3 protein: CASSYWKGTVYGYTF

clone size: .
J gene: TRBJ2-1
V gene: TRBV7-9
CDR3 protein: CASSSPGSTYNEQFF

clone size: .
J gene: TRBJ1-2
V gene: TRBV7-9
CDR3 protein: CASSLVTEANYGYTF

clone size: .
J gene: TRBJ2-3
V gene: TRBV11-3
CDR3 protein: CASSYGTGQDTQYF

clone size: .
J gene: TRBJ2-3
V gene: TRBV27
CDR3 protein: CASSTLDGGTGFPVTDTQYF

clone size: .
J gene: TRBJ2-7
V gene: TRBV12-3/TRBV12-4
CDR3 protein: CASSSVPSGTGDYEQYF

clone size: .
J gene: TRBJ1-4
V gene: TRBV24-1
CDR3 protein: CATNLGRGDLEKLFF

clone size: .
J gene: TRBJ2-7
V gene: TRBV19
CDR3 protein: CARTRTETYEQYF

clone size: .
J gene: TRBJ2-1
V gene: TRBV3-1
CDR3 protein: CASSQTYLPPTSGGTNNEQFF

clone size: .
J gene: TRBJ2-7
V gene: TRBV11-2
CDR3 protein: CASSDLFGGRTETYEQYF

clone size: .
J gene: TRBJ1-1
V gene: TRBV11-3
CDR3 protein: CASSLDRVGFTEAFF

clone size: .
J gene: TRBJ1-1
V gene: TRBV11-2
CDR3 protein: CASSFGTGTEAFF

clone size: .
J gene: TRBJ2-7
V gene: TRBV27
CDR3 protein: CASSVEVDGEQYF

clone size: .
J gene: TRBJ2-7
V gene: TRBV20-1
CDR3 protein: CSARDRGLISYEQYF

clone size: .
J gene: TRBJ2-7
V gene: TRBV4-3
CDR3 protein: CASSQRVSDEQYF

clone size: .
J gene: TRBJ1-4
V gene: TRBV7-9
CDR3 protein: CASSSTGTGANEKLFF

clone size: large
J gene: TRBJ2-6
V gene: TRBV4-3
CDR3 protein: CASSQDHGPDSLFSGANVLTF

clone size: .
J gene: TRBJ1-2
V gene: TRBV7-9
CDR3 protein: CASSLGDPGDGYTF

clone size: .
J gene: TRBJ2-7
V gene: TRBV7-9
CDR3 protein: CASSSSDNPSYEQYF

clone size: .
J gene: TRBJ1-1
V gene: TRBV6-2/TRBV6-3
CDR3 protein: CASNTNTEAFF

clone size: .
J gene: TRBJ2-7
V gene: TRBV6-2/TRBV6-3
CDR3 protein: CASSLPDRSYEQYF

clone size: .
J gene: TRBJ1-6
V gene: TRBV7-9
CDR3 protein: CASSYPGTEFSPLHF